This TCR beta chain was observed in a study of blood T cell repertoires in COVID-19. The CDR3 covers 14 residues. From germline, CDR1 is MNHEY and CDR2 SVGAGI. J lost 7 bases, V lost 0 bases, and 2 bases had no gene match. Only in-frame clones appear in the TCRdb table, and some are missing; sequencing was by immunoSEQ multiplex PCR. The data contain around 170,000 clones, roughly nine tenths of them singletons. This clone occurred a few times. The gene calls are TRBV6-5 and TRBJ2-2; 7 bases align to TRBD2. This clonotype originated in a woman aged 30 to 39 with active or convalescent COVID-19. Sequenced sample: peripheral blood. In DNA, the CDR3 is TGTGCCAGCAGTTACTCCTGGGGGGGCGGGGAGCTGTTTTTT. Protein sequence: CASSYSWGGGELFF.